This TCR beta chain was retrieved from a study of blood T cell repertoires in COVID-19. Libraries were prepared by immunoSEQ multiplex PCR; TCRdb keeps only in-frame clonotypes and omits some of them. Among approximately 530,000 clones, roughly nine tenths were seen once, and the ten largest hold 7.8%. This receptor was taken from a woman aged 45-59 years with COVID-19, enrolled during active disease. The sequencing sample was made of peripheral blood.

The CDR3 nucleotides read TGTGCCAGCGGCGGGACACGGCCCCATTGGGGCTACACCTTC. Protein sequence: CASGGTRPHWGYTF. The chain joins TRBV9 to TRBJ1-2; D is perhaps TRBD1 (6 bases). V lost 7 bases to trimming and J lost 8 bases, with 21 bases between them. CDR3 length equals 14 residues. Germline V gene sequence: CDR1 SGDLS, CDR2 YYNGEE.